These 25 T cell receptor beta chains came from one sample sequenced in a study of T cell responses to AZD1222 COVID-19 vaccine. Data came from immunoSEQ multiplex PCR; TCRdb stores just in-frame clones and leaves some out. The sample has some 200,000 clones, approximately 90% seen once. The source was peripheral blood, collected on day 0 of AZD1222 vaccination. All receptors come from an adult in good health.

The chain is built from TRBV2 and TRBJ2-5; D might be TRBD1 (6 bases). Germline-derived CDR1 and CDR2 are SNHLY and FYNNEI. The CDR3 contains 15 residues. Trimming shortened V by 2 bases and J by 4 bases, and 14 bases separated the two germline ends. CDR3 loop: CASSEYKGVGETQYF. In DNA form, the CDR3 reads TGTGCCAGCAGTGAATATAAGGGGGTGGGAGAGACCCAGTACTTC. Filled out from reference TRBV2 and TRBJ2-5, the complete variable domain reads EPEVTQTPSHQVTQMGQEVILRCVPISNHLYFYWYRQILGQKVEFLVSFYNNEISEKSEIFDDQFSVERPDGSNFTLKIRSTKLEDSAMYFCASSEYKGVGETQYFGPGTRLLVL.

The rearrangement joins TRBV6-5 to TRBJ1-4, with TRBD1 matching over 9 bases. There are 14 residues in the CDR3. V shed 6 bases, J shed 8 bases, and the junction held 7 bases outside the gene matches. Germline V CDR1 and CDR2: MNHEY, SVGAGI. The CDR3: CASSRAGQGEKLFF. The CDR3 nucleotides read TGTGCCAGCAGCCGAGCAGGACAGGGGGAAAAACTGTTTTTT.

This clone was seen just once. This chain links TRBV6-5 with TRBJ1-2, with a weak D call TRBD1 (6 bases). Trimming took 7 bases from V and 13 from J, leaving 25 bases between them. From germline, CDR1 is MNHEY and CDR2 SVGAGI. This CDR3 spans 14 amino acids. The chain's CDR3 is CASIKGGGSHSGTF. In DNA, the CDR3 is TGTGCCAGCATCAAAGGGGGTGGCAGCCACAGCGGCACCTTC.

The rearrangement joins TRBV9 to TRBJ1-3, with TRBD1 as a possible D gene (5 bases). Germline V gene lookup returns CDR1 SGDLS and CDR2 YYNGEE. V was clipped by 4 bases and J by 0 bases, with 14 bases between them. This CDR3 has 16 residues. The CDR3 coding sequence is TGTGCCAGCAGCTTAAGGGACGTGAGCTCTGGAAACACCATATATTTT. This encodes CASSLRDVSSGNTIYF.

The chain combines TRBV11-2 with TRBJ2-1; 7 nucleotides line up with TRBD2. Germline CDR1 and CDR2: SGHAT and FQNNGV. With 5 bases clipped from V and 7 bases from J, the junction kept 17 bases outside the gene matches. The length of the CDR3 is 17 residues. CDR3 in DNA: TGTGCCAGCAGCCAACAGGCAGGGAGGGATATTAAGAATGAGCAGTTCTTC. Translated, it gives CASSQQAGRDIKNEQFF.

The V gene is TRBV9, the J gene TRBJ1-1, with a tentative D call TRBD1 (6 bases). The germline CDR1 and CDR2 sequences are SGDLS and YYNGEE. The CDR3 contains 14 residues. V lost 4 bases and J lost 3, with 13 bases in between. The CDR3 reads CASSNRGGDTEAFF. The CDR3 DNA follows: TGTGCCAGCAGCAATCGGGGGGGCGACACTGAAGCTTTCTTT. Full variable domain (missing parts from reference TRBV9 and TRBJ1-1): DSGVTQTPKHLITATGQRVTLRCSPRSGDLSVYWYQQSLDQGLQFLIQYYNGEERAKGNILERFSAQQFPDLHSELNLSSLELGDSALYFCASSNRGGDTEAFFGQGTRLTVV.

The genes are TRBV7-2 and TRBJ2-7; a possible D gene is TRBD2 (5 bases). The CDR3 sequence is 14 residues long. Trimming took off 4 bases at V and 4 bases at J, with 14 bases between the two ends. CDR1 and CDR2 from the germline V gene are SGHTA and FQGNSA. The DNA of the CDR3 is TGTGCCAGCAGCTCGGACTCAAACAGATACGAGCAGTACTTC. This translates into CASSSDSNRYEQYF.

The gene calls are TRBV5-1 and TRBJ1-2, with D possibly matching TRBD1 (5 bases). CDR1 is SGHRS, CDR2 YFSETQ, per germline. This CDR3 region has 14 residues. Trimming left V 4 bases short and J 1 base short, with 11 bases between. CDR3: CASSMVGGNYGYTF. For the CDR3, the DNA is TGCGCCAGCAGCATGGTCGGGGGTAACTATGGCTACACCTTC.

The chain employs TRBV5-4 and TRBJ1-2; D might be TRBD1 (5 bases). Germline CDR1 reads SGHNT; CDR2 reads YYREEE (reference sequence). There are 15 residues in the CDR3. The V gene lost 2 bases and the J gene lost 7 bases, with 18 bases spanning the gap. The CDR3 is CASSFDSGNGVGYTF. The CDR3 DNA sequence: TGTGCCAGCAGCTTCGACTCAGGGAACGGGGTTGGCTACACCTTC. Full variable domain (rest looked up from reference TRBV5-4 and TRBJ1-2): ETGVTQSPTHLIKTRGQQVTLRCSSQSGHNTVSWYQQALGQGPQFIFQYYREEENGRGNFPPRFSGLQFPNYSSELNVNALELDDSALYLCASSFDSGNGVGYTFGSGTRLTVV.

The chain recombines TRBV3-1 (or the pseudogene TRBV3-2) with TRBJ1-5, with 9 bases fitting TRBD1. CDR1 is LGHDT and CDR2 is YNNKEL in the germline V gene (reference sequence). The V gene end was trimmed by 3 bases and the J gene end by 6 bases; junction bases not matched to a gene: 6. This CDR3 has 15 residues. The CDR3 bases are TGTGCCAGCAGCCAGGGGACAGGGCCCTTTCAGCCCCAGCATTTT. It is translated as CASSQGTGPFQPQHF.

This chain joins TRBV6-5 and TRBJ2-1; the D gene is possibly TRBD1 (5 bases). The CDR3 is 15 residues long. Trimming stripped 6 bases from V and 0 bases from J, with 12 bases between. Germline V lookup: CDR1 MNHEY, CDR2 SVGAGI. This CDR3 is CASRNRWSSYNEQFF. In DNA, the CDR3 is TGTGCCAGCAGGAACAGGTGGAGCTCCTACAATGAGCAGTTCTTC.

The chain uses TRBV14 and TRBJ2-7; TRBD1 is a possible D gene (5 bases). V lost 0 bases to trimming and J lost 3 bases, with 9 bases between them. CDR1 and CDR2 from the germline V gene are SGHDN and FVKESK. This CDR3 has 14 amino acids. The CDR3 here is CASSQESGYYEQYF. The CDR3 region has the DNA TGTGCCAGCAGCCAAGAATCAGGGTACTACGAGCAGTACTTC.

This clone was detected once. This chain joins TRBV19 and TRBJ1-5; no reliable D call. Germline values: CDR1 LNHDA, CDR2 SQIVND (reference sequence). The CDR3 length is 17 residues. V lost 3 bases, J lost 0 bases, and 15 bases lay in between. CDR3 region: CASSIPGEVYSNQPQHF. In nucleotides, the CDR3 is TGTGCCAGTAGTATCCCCGGGGAGGTTTATAGCAATCAGCCCCAGCATTTT.

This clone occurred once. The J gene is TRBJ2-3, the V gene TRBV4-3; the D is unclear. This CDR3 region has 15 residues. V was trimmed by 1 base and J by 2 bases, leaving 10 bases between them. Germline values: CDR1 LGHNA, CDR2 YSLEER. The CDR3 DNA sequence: TGCGCCAGCAGCCAAGCCTCGATGTTCACAGATACGCAGTATTTT. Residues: CASSQASMFTDTQYF.

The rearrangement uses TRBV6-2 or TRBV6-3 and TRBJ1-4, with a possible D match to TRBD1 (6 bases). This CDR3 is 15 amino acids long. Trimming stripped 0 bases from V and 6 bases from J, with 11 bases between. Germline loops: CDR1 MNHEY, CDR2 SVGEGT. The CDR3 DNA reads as TGTGCCAGCAGTTACTCGGTGGCAGGGGATGAAAAACTGTTTTTT. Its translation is CASSYSVAGDEKLFF.

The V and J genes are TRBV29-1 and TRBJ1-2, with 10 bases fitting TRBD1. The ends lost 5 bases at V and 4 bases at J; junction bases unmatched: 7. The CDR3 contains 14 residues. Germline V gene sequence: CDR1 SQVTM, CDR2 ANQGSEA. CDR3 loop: CSVKQDRGGYGYTF. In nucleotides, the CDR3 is TGCAGCGTTAAACAGGACAGGGGGGGCTATGGCTACACCTTC.

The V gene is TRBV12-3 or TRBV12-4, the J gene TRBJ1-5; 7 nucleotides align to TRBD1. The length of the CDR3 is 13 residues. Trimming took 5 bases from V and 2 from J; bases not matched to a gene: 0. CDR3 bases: TGTGCCAGCAGTGACAGGGGCAATCAGCCCCAGCATTTT. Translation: CASSDRGNQPQHF.

This CDR3 is CASSMGTGGNTF. CDR3 nucleotides: TGCGCCAGCAGCATGGGGACAGGGGGCAACACCTTC. The V gene is TRBV5-1, the J gene TRBJ1-2; 12 bases agree with TRBD1. CDR3 size: 12 residues. CDR1 and CDR2 (germline): SGHRS, YFSETQ. V was pared by 4 bases and J by 12 bases, with 4 bases of the junction left unmatched.

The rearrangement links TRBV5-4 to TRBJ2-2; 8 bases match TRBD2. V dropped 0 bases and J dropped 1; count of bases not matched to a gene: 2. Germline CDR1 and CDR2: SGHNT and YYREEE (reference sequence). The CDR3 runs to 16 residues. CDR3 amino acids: CASSLGRGGNTGELFF. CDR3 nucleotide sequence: TGTGCCAGCAGCTTGGGACGGGGGGGGAACACCGGGGAGCTGTTTTTT. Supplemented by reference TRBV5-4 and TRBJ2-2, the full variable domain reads ETGVTQSPTHLIKTRGQQVTLRCSSQSGHNTVSWYQQALGQGPQFIFQYYREEENGRGNFPPRFSGLQFPNYSSELNVNALELDDSALYLCASSLGRGGNTGELFFGEGSRLTVL.

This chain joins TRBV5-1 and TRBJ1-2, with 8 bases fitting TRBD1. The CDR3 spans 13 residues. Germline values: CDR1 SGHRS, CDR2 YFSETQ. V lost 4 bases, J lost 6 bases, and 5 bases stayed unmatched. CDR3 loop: CASSPGQGDGYTF. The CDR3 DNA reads TGCGCCAGCAGCCCCGGACAGGGCGATGGCTACACCTTC.

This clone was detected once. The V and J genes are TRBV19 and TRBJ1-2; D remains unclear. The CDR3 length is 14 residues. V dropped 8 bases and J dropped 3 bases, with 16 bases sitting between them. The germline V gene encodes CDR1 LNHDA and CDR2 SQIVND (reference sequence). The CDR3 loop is CASCDILNYYGYTF. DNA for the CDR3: TGTGCCAGTTGTGACATATTGAACTACTATGGCTACACCTTC.

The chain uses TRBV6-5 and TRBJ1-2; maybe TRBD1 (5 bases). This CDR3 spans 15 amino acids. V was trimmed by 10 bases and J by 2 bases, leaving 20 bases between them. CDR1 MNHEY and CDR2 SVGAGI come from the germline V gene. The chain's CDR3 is CATRRGANLNYGYTF. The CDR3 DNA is TGTGCCACCCGAAGAGGGGCCAACCTAAACTATGGCTACACCTTC.

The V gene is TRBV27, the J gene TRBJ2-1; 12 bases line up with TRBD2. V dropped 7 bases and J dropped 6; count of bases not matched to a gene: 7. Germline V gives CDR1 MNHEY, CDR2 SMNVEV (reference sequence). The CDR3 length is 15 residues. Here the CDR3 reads CASTPSGRVVNEQFF. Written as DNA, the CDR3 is TGTGCCAGCACACCTAGCGGGAGGGTCGTCAATGAGCAGTTCTTC.

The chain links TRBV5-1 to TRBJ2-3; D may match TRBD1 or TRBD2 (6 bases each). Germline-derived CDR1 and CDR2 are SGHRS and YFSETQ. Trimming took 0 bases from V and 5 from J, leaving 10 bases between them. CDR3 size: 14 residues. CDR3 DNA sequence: TGCGCCAGCAGCTTGGAGGGGGGCCAAGATACGCAGTATTTT. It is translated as CASSLEGGQDTQYF.

The CDR3 region has the DNA TGTGCCAGCAGCTTAGCGGTGGGAGCTTTTAGCAATCAGCCCCAGCATTTT. Its protein is CASSLAVGAFSNQPQHF. This rearrangement joins TRBV7-8 to TRBJ1-5; D not certain. The germline gives CDR1 SGHVS, CDR2 FQNEAQ. V lost 0 bases and J 0 bases, leaving 12 bases between the germline ends. CDR3 length equals 17 residues.